This T cell receptor (beta chain) comes out of a study of blood T cell repertoires in COVID-19. The overall study: Acute and convalescent COVID-19 samples came from the United States, Italy and Spain. T cells, B-cell-depleted T cells, or PBMCs provided the cDNA or gDNA that served as material.

Methods used by the authors: Amplifying reference gene primers gave estimates of nucleated cell counts. Generated by immunoSEQ multiplex PCR, the TCRdb table keeps only in-frame clones and is missing some. Clone size and the V and J calls come from that table; the DNA yielded D and trimming. The table lists about 170,000 clones, under 85% of them singletons. V lost 4 bases to trimming and J lost 7 bases; unmatched junction nucleotides: 7. The CDR3 totals 14 residues. CDR1 is MNHEY and CDR2 is SVGAGI in the germline V gene. This clonotype was obtained from a man aged 60-69 years who had recovered from COVID-19. This chain uses TRBV6-5 with TRBJ2-7; 10 nucleotides align to TRBD1. Sequences were obtained from peripheral blood. CDR3 nucleotides: TGTGCCAGCAGTTCCGACAGGGGGCTACTGGAGCAGTACTTC. This sequence encodes CASSSDRGLLEQYF.